This T cell receptor (beta chain) derives from a study of a mutant IDH1 vaccine in newly diagnosed glioma. The overall study: Treated patients, about 60% male and about 38% female, averaged roughly 43 years of age. Those enrolled had earlier been treated with radiotherapy, temozolomide, or both, mostly both.

As for time point: week 5, during vaccination. A 20-mer mutant IDH1 peptide at 300 ug was injected subcutaneously with topical imiquimod. Comment on this clone: Antigen unknown.

Per the germline V gene, CDR1 is ENHRY and CDR2 is SYGVKD. Trimming took off 6 bases at V and 0 bases at J, with 8 bases between the two ends. The CDR3 totals 13 residues. Only in-frame clones appear in the TCRdb table, and some are missing; sequencing was by immunoSEQ multiplex PCR. The sample consists of fewer than 100,000 clones, roughly 90% of them appearing once. Study conclusions and caveats: Among all patients, vaccine-induced immune responses occurred in roughly 93%.

The sequence derives from a woman aged 45-60 years with glioma. The sequencing here drew on PBMCs, taken from a glioma patient whose treatment included an IDH1 peptide vaccine. V and J are TRBV10-3 and TRBJ1-2; D is possibly TRBD1 (5 bases). For the CDR3, the DNA is TGTGCCATCAGGGGGGAAGCTAACTATGGCTACACCTTC. Protein sequence: CAIRGEANYGYTF.